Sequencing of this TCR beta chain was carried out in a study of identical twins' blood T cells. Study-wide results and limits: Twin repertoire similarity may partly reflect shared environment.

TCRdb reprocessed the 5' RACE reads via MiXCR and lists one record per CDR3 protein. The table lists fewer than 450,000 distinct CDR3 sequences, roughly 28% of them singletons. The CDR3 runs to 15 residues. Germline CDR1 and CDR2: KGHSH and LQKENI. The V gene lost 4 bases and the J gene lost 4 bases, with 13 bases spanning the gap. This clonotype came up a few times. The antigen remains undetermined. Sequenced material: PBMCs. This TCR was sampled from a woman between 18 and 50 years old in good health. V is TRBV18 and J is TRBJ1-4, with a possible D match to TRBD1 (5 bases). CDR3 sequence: CASSRLQGGNEKLFF. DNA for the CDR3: TGTGCCAGCTCACGCCTCCAGGGTGGTAATGAAAAACTGTTTTTT.